Shown below are 28 T cell receptor beta chains from a single sample sequenced in a study of control samples from healthy donors and cancer patients. Assay: immunoSEQ multiplex PCR; the TCRdb copy retains only in-frame clones and omits some. The sample holds approximately 100,000 clones, roughly four fifths seen once. Material for sequencing was blood. All receptors come from a man in his fifties or sixties in good health.

The chain carries TRBV3-1 (or the pseudogene TRBV3-2) and TRBJ2-1; D is unresolved. Per the germline V gene, CDR1 is LGHDT and CDR2 is YNNKEL (reference sequence). V lost 2 bases and J lost 7, with 9 bases in between. The CDR3 is 13 residues long. In DNA form, the CDR3 reads TGTGCCAGCAGCCAATTTCCACAAAATGAGCAGTTCTTC. This sequence encodes CASSQFPQNEQFF.

The chain couples TRBV7-2 to TRBJ2-5; TRBD1 is a possible D gene (5 bases). The ends were cut back, 5 bases at V and 2 bases at J, with 9 bases in the middle. The CDR3 consists of 13 residues. Germline lookup yields CDR1 SGHTA and CDR2 FQGNSA. The CDR3 coding sequence is TGTGCCAGCAGCGCACACAGGCAAGAGACCCAGTACTTC. Translated, it gives CASSAHRQETQYF. The whole variable domain, remainder taken from reference TRBV7-2 and TRBJ2-5, is GAGVSQSPSNKVTEKGKDVELRCDPISGHTALYWYRQSLGQGLEFLIYFQGNSAPDKSGLPSDRFSAERTGGSVSTLTIQRTQQEDSAVYLCASSAHRQETQYFGPGTRLLVL.

The rearrangement joins TRBV6-6 to TRBJ2-5; 8 bases match TRBD1. The CDR3 has 14 residues. From germline, CDR1 is MNHNY and CDR2 SVGAGI (reference sequence). V was clipped by 1 base and J by 4 bases; unmatched bases: 2. CDR3 in DNA: TGTGCCAGCAGTTACTTACAGGGGGGAGAGACCCAGTACTTC. This translates into CASSYLQGGETQYF.

V gene TRBV5-1 combines with J gene TRBJ2-2; D perhaps matches TRBD2 (6 bases). The CDR3 covers 14 residues. V was shortened by 6 bases and J by 4 bases, with 13 bases between the two germline ends. Germline lookup yields CDR1 SGHRS and CDR2 YFSETQ. The CDR3 region is CASKAGPVTGELFF. DNA for the CDR3: TGCGCCAGCAAGGCGGGACCCGTCACCGGGGAGCTGTTTTTT.

The chain couples TRBV28 to TRBJ2-1, with 13 bases aligning to TRBD2. J lost 10 bases, V lost 6 bases, and 9 bases had no gene match. The CDR3 totals 15 residues. In germline, CDR1 is MDHEN, CDR2 SYDVKM. The CDR3 here is CASSPGLAGVSEQFF. CDR3 DNA sequence: TGTGCCAGCAGCCCTGGACTAGCGGGAGTATCGGAGCAGTTCTTC.

This chain uses TRBV18 with TRBJ2-7; tentative D call: TRBD2 (5 bases). The V gene lost 5 bases and the J gene lost 6 bases, with 8 bases spanning the gap. Germline CDR1 and CDR2: KGHSH and LQKENI. The CDR3 runs to 11 residues. The CDR3 is CASSTDSEQYF. CDR3 coding DNA: TGTGCCAGCTCAACGGACTCCGAGCAGTACTTC.

This clone was observed a handful of times. This CDR3 reads CASSGTTGELFF. In DNA form, the CDR3 reads TGTGCCAGCAGCGGAACCACCGGGGAGCTGTTTTTT. The chain employs TRBV2 and TRBJ2-2; D not resolved. The CDR3 length is 12 residues. The V gene lost 6 bases and the J gene lost 4 bases, with 6 bases spanning the gap. Per the germline V gene, CDR1 is SNHLY and CDR2 is FYNNEI.

The chain recombines TRBV30 with TRBJ1-3; D perhaps matches TRBD1 (5 bases). V lost 1 base to trimming and J lost 0 bases, with 7 bases between them. The CDR3 has 14 amino acids. Germline V gene data show CDR1 as GTSNPN and CDR2 as SVGIG (reference sequence). In DNA, the CDR3 is TGTGCCTGGAGTGCAGGGAGCTCTGGAAACACCATATATTTT. The encoded protein is CAWSAGSSGNTIYF.

The genes are TRBV19 and TRBJ1-5; D possibly corresponds to TRBD1 (5 bases). Germline CDR1 is LNHDA and CDR2 is SQIVND (reference sequence). This CDR3 has 14 amino acids. V was shortened by 6 bases and J by 7 bases, with 16 bases between the two germline ends. CDR3 sequence reads: CASSPPGSGQPQHF. The CDR3, as DNA: TGTGCCAGTAGCCCTCCTGGGTCAGGGCAGCCCCAGCATTTT.

This clone was seen more than once but under ten times. The J gene is TRBJ1-4, the V gene TRBV6-5, with 7 bases that match TRBD1. Germline lookup yields CDR1 MNHEY and CDR2 SVGAGI. This CDR3 region has 15 residues. V shed 6 bases, J shed 4 bases, and the junction held 8 bases outside the gene matches. For the CDR3, the DNA is TGTGCCAGCAGGAAATCCGGGACAGATAATGAAAAACTGTTTTTT. This gives the protein CASRKSGTDNEKLFF.

The rearrangement links TRBV5-6 to TRBJ2-3; D is perhaps TRBD1 (6 bases). The V gene lost 4 bases and the J gene lost 1 base, with 16 bases spanning the gap. The CDR3 sequence is 16 residues long. Per germline, CDR1 SGHDT and CDR2 YYEEEE. The chain's CDR3 is CASSPLGWTGTDTQYF. CDR3 coding DNA: TGTGCCAGCAGCCCGTTAGGCTGGACAGGCACAGATACGCAGTATTTT.

CDR3 protein: CASSLPGLASEQYF. The CDR3 nucleotides read TGTGCCAGTAGTCTCCCGGGACTAGCGTCCGAGCAGTACTTC. This chain connects TRBV19 to TRBJ2-7, with TRBD2 matching 10 bases. V shed 5 bases, J shed 6 bases, and the junction held 7 bases outside the gene matches. The CDR3 spans 14 residues. The germline V gene encodes CDR1 LNHDA and CDR2 SQIVND (reference sequence).

The V and J genes are TRBV5-4 and TRBJ2-7; D not certain. The ends were cut back, 5 bases at V and 5 bases at J, with 17 bases in the middle. The CDR3 has 14 residues. CDR1 and CDR2 from the germline V gene are SGHNT and YYREEE (reference sequence). CDR3 nucleotide sequence: TGTGCCAGCAGTAACGACGAGGAGATCGACGAGCAGTACTTC. Its protein is CASSNDEEIDEQYF.

The CDR3 sequence is CASSFTGWISYNEQFF. The CDR3 DNA reads TGCGCCAGCAGCTTCACAGGTTGGATTTCCTACAATGAGCAGTTCTTC. The V gene is TRBV5-1, the J gene TRBJ2-1, with D possibly being TRBD1 (5 bases). Looked up from germline, CDR1 is SGHRS and CDR2 is YFSETQ. The CDR3 runs 16 residues. Trimming pared 2 bases from V and 1 base from J, leaving 13 bases between. Full variable domain (outside the CDR3, taken from reference TRBV5-1 and TRBJ2-1): KAGVTQTPRYLIKTRGQQVTLSCSPISGHRSVSWYQQTPGQGLQFLFEYFSETQRNKGNFPGRFSGRQFSNSRSEMNVSTLELGDSALYLCASSFTGWISYNEQFFGPGTRLTVL.

This chain connects TRBV29-1 to TRBJ2-3; TRBD1 matches at 8 bases. Losses at the gene ends were 6 bases for V and 3 bases for J; bases not matched to a gene: 5. This CDR3 spans 13 amino acids. Germline V lookup: CDR1 SQVTM, CDR2 ANQGSEA. The CDR3 DNA sequence: TGCAGCGTCGACAGGGGATCGACAGATACGCAGTATTTT. It codes for CSVDRGSTDTQYF.

The sample holds one count of this clone. This rearrangement joins TRBV28 to TRBJ2-2; 7 bases are a match to TRBD2. This CDR3 comprises 13 residues. The J segment lost 7 bases and the V segment lost 7 bases, leaving 6 bases of the junction unmatched. Germline V lookup: CDR1 MDHEN, CDR2 SYDVKM. This CDR3 reads CASTLALGGELFF. The CDR3 coding sequence is TGTGCCAGCACACTAGCGTTAGGCGGGGAGCTGTTTTTT.

V and J are TRBV27 and TRBJ2-1; 7 bases fit TRBD2. Germline lookup yields CDR1 MNHEY and CDR2 SMNVEV (reference sequence). The CDR3 sequence is 20 residues long. The junction had 21 bases not matched to a gene; V was cut back by 7 bases and J by 0 bases. CDR3 protein: CASTPKPLRRGISSYNEQFF. The CDR3 bases are TGTGCCAGCACCCCAAAACCTTTGCGGCGGGGGATTAGCTCCTACAATGAGCAGTTCTTC.

This sequence joins TRBV7-6 and TRBJ2-2, with D hard to call. The V gene lost 1 base and the J gene lost 1 base, with 7 bases spanning the gap. The CDR3 has 15 amino acids. Germline lookup yields CDR1 SGHVS and CDR2 FNYEAQ. The CDR3 region is CASSLVSGNTGELFF. CDR3 nucleotides: TGTGCCAGCAGCTTAGTCTCAGGGAACACCGGGGAGCTGTTTTTT.

The chain has TRBV25-1 and TRBJ2-7; TRBD1 agrees at 11 bases. The CDR3 is made up of 14 amino acids. The V and J ends lost 4 bases and 5 bases, in that order; junction bases with no gene match: 4. Germline values: CDR1 MGHDK, CDR2 SYGVNS. The CDR3 reads CASSGDRGYNEQYF. The CDR3 region has the DNA TGTGCCAGCAGTGGGGACAGGGGGTACAACGAGCAGTACTTC.

The chain recombines TRBV7-8 with TRBJ2-3, with 9 bases lining up with TRBD1. Germline CDR1 is SGHVS and CDR2 is FQNEAQ. The CDR3 has 15 amino acids. Unmatched junction bases numbered 3, after V lost 4 bases and J lost 1 base. CDR3 DNA sequence: TGTGCCAGCAGCTCAAGGACAGGGGGCACAGATACGCAGTATTTT. This sequence encodes CASSSRTGGTDTQYF. The full variable domain, completed using reference TRBV7-8 and TRBJ2-3, is GAGVSQSPRYKVAKRGQDVALRCDPISGHVSLFWYQQALGQGPEFLTYFQNEAQLDKSGLPSDRFFAERPEGSVSTLKIQRTQQEDSAVYLCASSSRTGGTDTQYFGPGTRLTVL.

This chain connects TRBV15 to TRBJ2-3; 9 bases line up with TRBD1. This CDR3 region has 16 residues. The V segment lost 0 bases and the J segment 7 bases; nucleotides outside the gene matches: 8. Germline-derived CDR1 and CDR2 are LNHNV and YYDKDF (reference sequence). CDR3 region: CATSRETGTGSYTQYF. CDR3 coding DNA: TGTGCCACCAGCAGAGAAACCGGGACAGGGAGTTATACGCAGTATTTT.

The V gene is TRBV7-9, the J gene TRBJ2-1; TRBD1 is a possible D gene (6 bases). The CDR3 spans 17 residues. The V end lost 3 bases, the J end lost 7 bases, and 22 bases lay between the germline ends. CDR1 and CDR2 from the germline V gene are SEHNR and FQNEAQ (reference sequence). The CDR3 region is CASSFKGFLGGINEQFF. CDR3 in DNA: TGTGCCAGCAGCTTTAAGGGGTTCTTAGGGGGAATAAATGAGCAGTTCTTC.

The chain combines TRBV4-1 with TRBJ2-7; D remains unclear. In germline, CDR1 is MGHRA, CDR2 YSYEKL. The CDR3 sequence is 16 residues long. V was shortened by 0 bases and J by 0 bases, with 12 bases between the two germline ends. The CDR3 loop reads CASSQEGGSLSYEQYF. The CDR3 nucleotides read TGCGCCAGCAGCCAAGAAGGCGGCTCCCTCTCCTACGAGCAGTACTTC.

The chain is built from TRBV6-5 and TRBJ1-1; D is perhaps TRBD1 (5 bases). This CDR3 is built from 13 residues. Germline V gives CDR1 MNHEY, CDR2 SVGAGI. Trimming took 10 bases from V and 0 from J, leaving 12 bases between them. The CDR3 protein is CATSRQLNTEAFF. The CDR3 region has the DNA TGTGCCACCTCCCGACAGCTGAACACTGAAGCTTTCTTT.

The chain couples TRBV5-1 to TRBJ2-3; TRBD2 matches 14 bases. Trimming removed 4 bases from V and 5 bases from J; junction bases left unmatched: 15. Germline V CDR1 and CDR2: SGHRS, YFSETQ. The CDR3 contains 19 residues. The CDR3 nucleotides are TGCGCCAGCAGCCCGGCTCTCCGGGGGACTAGCGGGAGAGGAGATACGCAGTATTTT. It codes for CASSPALRGTSGRGDTQYF.

The genes are TRBV11-2 and TRBJ2-7; a possible D gene is TRBD1 (6 bases). Trimming pared 2 bases from V and 2 bases from J, leaving 13 bases between. From germline, CDR1 is SGHAT and CDR2 FQNNGV. The CDR3 runs to 15 residues. The CDR3 DNA follows: TGTGCCAGCAGCTTATATCAGGGGAGCGCCTACGAGCAGTACTTC. Protein sequence: CASSLYQGSAYEQYF.

In regard to this clone: One end of the junction does not line up with germline, which may come from a read error. CDR3 in amino acids: CASSGEGIMNSEAFF. In DNA, the CDR3 is TGCGCCAGCAGCGGAGAGGGCATAATGAACTCTGAAGCTTTCTTT. The chain has TRBV4-1 and TRBJ1-1; D gene uncertain. Germline lookup yields CDR1 MGHRA and CDR2 YSYEKL. This CDR3 contains 15 residues.

The gene calls are TRBV7-9 and TRBJ2-3, with 14 nucleotides matching TRBD2. The CDR3 is 17 residues long. Germline V CDR1 and CDR2: SEHNR, FQNEAQ (reference sequence). The J segment lost 5 bases and the V segment lost 5 bases, leaving 9 bases of the junction unmatched. CDR3: CASSPMTSGGAQDTQYF. CDR3 DNA: TGTGCCAGCAGCCCCATGACTAGCGGGGGGGCTCAAGATACGCAGTATTTT.